These 15 T cell receptor beta chains share one sample of origin, sequenced in a study of T cells after yellow fever vaccination. A single record per CDR3 protein comes from TCRdb applying MiXCR to the 5' RACE reads. The table shows 450,000 to 550,000 distinct CDR3 sequences, with around a fifth occurring only once. Sample: PBMCs, taken roughly 20 days after the first yellow fever vaccination. The receptors stem from a man aged 18 to 29 who received the YFV17D yellow fever vaccine.

The genes are TRBV10-3 and TRBJ1-4; D possibly corresponds to TRBD1 (5 bases). This CDR3 comprises 14 residues. V lost 3 bases and J 3 bases, leaving 8 bases between the germline ends. Germline V gene lookup returns CDR1 ENHRY and CDR2 SYGVKD. In DNA form, the CDR3 reads TGTGCCATCAGTGAAAGAGGGGCTAATGAAAAACTGTTTTTT. Its protein product is CAISERGANEKLFF.

The chain combines TRBV20-1 with TRBJ2-1; 11 bases are a match to TRBD2. The CDR3 contains 17 residues. CDR1 DFQATT and CDR2 SNEGSKA come from the germline V gene (reference sequence). Losses at the gene ends were 6 bases for V and 2 bases for J; bases not matched to a gene: 12. The CDR3 region is CSAPTSGGHLAYNEQFF. The CDR3 DNA reads TGCAGTGCCCCAACTAGCGGGGGCCACCTAGCCTACAATGAGCAGTTCTTC.

The chain combines TRBV7-2 with TRBJ2-2, with D unresolved. Germline CDR1 and CDR2: SGHTA and FQGNSA. This CDR3 contains 14 residues. V was cut by 1 base and J by 6 bases, with 9 bases left in between. The CDR3 region is CASSLVTGAGELFF. The CDR3 DNA reads TGTGCCAGCAGCTTAGTCACTGGGGCCGGGGAGCTGTTTTTT. The full variable domain, rest sourced from reference TRBV7-2 and TRBJ2-2, is GAGVSQSPSNKVTEKGKDVELRCDPISGHTALYWYRQSLGQGLEFLIYFQGNSAPDKSGLPSDRFSAERTGGSVSTLTIQRTQQEDSAVYLCASSLVTGAGELFFGEGSRLTVL.

In its sample, this clonotype was seen a few times. The chain carries TRBV7-8 and TRBJ2-7, with unresolved D. CDR3 size: 14 residues. Trimming removed 6 bases from V and 1 base from J, with 13 bases in between. CDR1 SGHVS and CDR2 FQNEAQ come from the germline V gene. The CDR3 loop is CASSYGRRSYEQYF. CDR3 sequence (DNA): TGTGCCAGCAGTTACGGGCGGAGATCCTACGAGCAGTACTTC.

Comments on this clonotype: This may be a read error: a much more frequent sequence differs by one nucleotide. This chain uses TRBV27 with TRBJ1-5; a weak D match, TRBD1 (5 bases). The CDR3 runs to 13 residues. The germline V gene has CDR1 MNHEY and CDR2 SMNVEV (reference sequence). The CDR3 loop is CASSSQGSQPQQF. The CDR3 DNA is TGTGCCAGCAGTTCTCAGGGATCCCAGCCCCAGCAGTTT.

The V call is TRBV20-1, the J call TRBJ2-7, with D perhaps assigned TRBD1 or TRBD2 (6 bases each). V gave up 0 bases and J gave up 4 bases, with 16 bases separating them. The CDR3 runs 15 residues. The germline V gene encodes CDR1 DFQATT and CDR2 SNEGSKA (reference sequence). CDR3 region: CSARDFSGAAYEQYF. DNA of the CDR3: TGCAGTGCTAGAGATTTTTCGGGGGCTGCGTACGAGCAGTACTTC.

The V call is TRBV20-1, the J call TRBJ1-1; 7 bases line up with TRBD1. Germline V gives CDR1 DFQATT, CDR2 SNEGSKA (reference sequence). J was trimmed by 5 bases and V by 3 bases; bases with no gene match: 15. There are 16 residues in the CDR3. The CDR3 loop is CSASRGAGGYSTEAFF. The CDR3 bases are TGCAGTGCTAGTAGGGGGGCAGGGGGTTATTCAACTGAAGCTTTCTTT.

This clonotype was counted only a few times. A junction end diverges from the germline sequence, so it may reflect a read error. This rearrangement joins TRBV12-3 or TRBV12-4 to TRBJ2-7; D possibly corresponds to TRBD2 (7 bases). The CDR3 spans 15 residues. The CDR3 region has the DNA TGTGCCAGCAGGTCCCTTGGGGGGGCTAGAAGGCCTCCTCTCTTC. Its protein is CASRSLGGARRPPLF.

This clonotype was recorded a few times. The chain couples TRBV6-2 or TRBV6-3 to TRBJ2-3; 9 bases are shared with TRBD2. Trimming removed 5 bases from V and 6 bases from J; junction bases left unmatched: 15. Germline V gene data show CDR1 as MNHEY and CDR2 as SVGEGT. CDR3 length equals 17 residues. The CDR3 loop reads CASSPFLAGSAWDTQYF. For the CDR3, the DNA is TGTGCCAGCAGTCCTTTCCTAGCGGGGTCCGCTTGGGATACGCAGTATTTT.

In its sample, this clonotype was seen many times. The chain carries TRBV5-1 and TRBJ2-1, with 7 bases fitting TRBD1. V was pared by 4 bases and J by 5 bases, with 9 bases of the junction left unmatched. Germline CDR1 SGHRS, CDR2 YFSETQ. The CDR3 spans 15 residues. CDR3: CASSTQIGTDNEQFF. The CDR3 DNA reads TGCGCCAGCAGCACCCAAATCGGGACAGACAATGAGCAGTTCTTC.

V usage is TRBV7-2 and J usage is TRBJ2-1; 8 bases agree with TRBD2. From germline, CDR1 is SGHTA and CDR2 FQGNSA. The CDR3 consists of 15 residues. Trimming removed 3 bases from V and 4 bases from J; junction bases left unmatched: 5. CDR3 protein: CASSFRAGEYNEQFF. In nucleotides, the CDR3 is TGTGCCAGCAGCTTTCGAGCGGGGGAGTACAATGAGCAGTTCTTC. The full variable domain, its missing parts supplied by reference TRBV7-2 and TRBJ2-1, is GAGVSQSPSNKVTEKGKDVELRCDPISGHTALYWYRQSLGQGLEFLIYFQGNSAPDKSGLPSDRFSAERTGGSVSTLTIQRTQQEDSAVYLCASSFRAGEYNEQFFGPGTRLTVL.

This clonotype was recorded once. This chain joins TRBV18 and TRBJ2-7; no clear D gene. CDR3 length: 15 residues. V was clipped by 3 bases and J by 4 bases, with 16 bases between them. Per germline, CDR1 KGHSH and CDR2 LQKENI. This CDR3 reads CASSPLIVNPYEQYF. In DNA, the CDR3 is TGTGCCAGCTCACCTCTAATAGTCAACCCATACGAGCAGTACTTC.

V usage is TRBV15 and J usage is TRBJ2-1; 10 nucleotides line up with TRBD1. The germline V gene has CDR1 LNHNV and CDR2 YYDKDF (reference sequence). This CDR3 is 18 amino acids long. The trim removed 0 bases at V and 1 base at J, leaving 6 bases unmatched. The CDR3 protein is CATSRDLRTGGSYNEQFF. The CDR3 DNA reads as TGTGCCACCAGCAGAGACCTGAGGACAGGGGGATCCTACAATGAGCAGTTCTTC.

Regarding this clonotype: Mismatch with germline at one junction end may stem from a read error. V is TRBV5-1 and J is TRBJ2-1; D is undetermined. This CDR3 is 16 amino acids long. CDR1 and CDR2 (germline): SGHRS, YFSETQ. CDR3 region: CASSLTTVTSYNEQIF. CDR3 nucleotides: TGCGCCAGCAGCCTTACCACAGTTACATCCTACAATGAGCAGATCTTC.

This chain links TRBV5-1 with TRBJ1-1; perhaps TRBD1 as D (5 bases). Germline V gene sequence: CDR1 SGHRS, CDR2 YFSETQ. The CDR3 is made up of 14 amino acids. Trimming shortened V by 5 bases and J by 4 bases, and 15 bases separated the two germline ends. The CDR3 reads CASSPSTGRTEAFF. As DNA, the CDR3 is TGCGCCAGCAGTCCCTCGACGGGGCGCACTGAAGCTTTCTTT.